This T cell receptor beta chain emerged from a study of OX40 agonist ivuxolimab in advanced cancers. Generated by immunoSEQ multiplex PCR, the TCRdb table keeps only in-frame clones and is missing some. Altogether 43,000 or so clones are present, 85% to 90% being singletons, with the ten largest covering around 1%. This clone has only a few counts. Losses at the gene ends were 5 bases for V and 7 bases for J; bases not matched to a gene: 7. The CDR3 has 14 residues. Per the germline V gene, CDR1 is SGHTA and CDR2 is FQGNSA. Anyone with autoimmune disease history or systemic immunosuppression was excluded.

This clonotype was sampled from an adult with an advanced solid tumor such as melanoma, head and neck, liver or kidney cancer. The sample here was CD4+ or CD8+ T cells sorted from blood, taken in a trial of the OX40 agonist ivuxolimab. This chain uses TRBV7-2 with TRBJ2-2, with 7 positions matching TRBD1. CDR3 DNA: TGTGCCAGCAGCAGGACAGGTTGGGGCGGGGAGCTGTTTTTT. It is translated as CASSRTGWGGELFF.